The rows below give T cell receptor beta chains drawn from one sample of a study of graft-versus-host responses after intestinal transplantation. Measured with immunoSEQ multiplex PCR; TCRdb has only the in-frame clones, and not every one. This sample yields about 47,000 clones, of which 85% to 95% are seen a single time; over 4.5% belongs to the top ten. The sample here was PBMCs, taken around 800 days after a first intestinal transplant, on the day of a second. Receptor source: a human patient who received an intestinal transplant, so some T cells may come from the graft donor. Both conserved end residues are part of each CDR3. D genes are given only for firm matches. Where a row states a size, it is once, few, many or the class of an expanded clone; other rows omit it.

>.|.|TRBJ2-7|TRBV6-5
CASSYHARTYEQYF
TGTGCCAGCAGTTACCACGCGCGTACCTACGAGCAGTACTTC
>TRBD1|few|TRBJ2-2|TRBV18
CASSPPTSQGAGELFF
TGTGCCAGCTCACCACCAACCAGCCAGGGGGCCGGGGAGCTGTTTTTT
>TRBD1|.|TRBJ2-4|TRBV7-2
CASSLNRGNWPLAKNIQYF
TGTGCCAGCAGCTTGAACAGGGGGAACTGGCCTCTAGCCAAAAACATTCAGTACTTC
>.|.|TRBJ2-5|TRBV6-1
CASGMAAQETQYF
TGTGCCAGCGGTATGGCAGCCCAAGAGACCCAGTACTTC
>.|.|TRBJ1-3|TRBV6-5
CASSPYPGAGNTIYF
TGTGCCAGCAGTCCATACCCTGGCGCTGGAAACACCATATATTTT
>.|.|TRBJ1-1|TRBV7-2
CASSLEGNTEAFF
TGTGCCAGCAGCTTAGAGGGAAACACTGAAGCTTTCTTT
>.|.|TRBJ1-5|TRBV5-6
CASSFGTNQPQHF
TGTGCCAGCAGCTTCGGTACTAATCAGCCCCAGCATTTT
>TRBD1|.|TRBJ2-3|TRBV28
CASSFSGTGTQYF
TGTGCCAGCTCCTTTTCGGGGACAGGGACGCAGTATTTT
>.|.|TRBJ2-7|TRBV6-6
CASSFGHNYEQYF
TGTGCCAGCAGTTTCGGTCATAACTACGAGCAGTACTTC
>TRBD2|medium-sized|TRBJ2-7|TRBV15
CATSRETSGSYEQYF
TGTGCCACCAGCAGAGAAACTAGCGGATCCTACGAGCAGTACTTC
>.|.|TRBJ1-5|TRBV27
CASSSRMPPRGGSNQPQHF
TGTGCCAGCAGCTCCCGGATGCCCCCCAGGGGAGGTAGCAATCAGCCCCAGCATTTT
>TRBD2|.|TRBJ2-1|TRBV29-1
CSVEWEGSYNEQFF
TGCAGCGTTGAGTGGGAGGGCTCCTACAATGAGCAGTTCTTC
>.|.|TRBJ2-5|TRBV11-2
CASSPQGASQETQYF
TGTGCCAGCAGCCCCCAGGGAGCATCACAAGAGACCCAGTACTTC
>.|.|TRBJ2-1|TRBV10-1
CASSGDNEQFF
TGCGCCAGCAGTGGGGACAATGAGCAGTTCTTC
>.|.|TRBJ1-1|TRBV5-1
CASRSGNTEAFF
TGCGCCAGCAGGTCCGGCAACACTGAAGCTTTCTTT
>.|.|TRBJ1-1|TRBV18
CASSPLGGAGTEAFF
TGTGCCAGCTCACCTTTAGGGGGGGCGGGCACTGAAGCTTTCTTT
>.|.|TRBJ2-3|TRBV6-4
CASASGSTDTQYF
TGTGCCAGCGCTTCAGGGAGCACAGATACGCAGTATTTT
>TRBD1|.|TRBJ2-1|TRBV6-1
CASDEGTGYNEQFF
TGTGCCAGCGACGAAGGGACAGGGTACAATGAGCAGTTCTTC
>TRBD1|.|TRBJ2-3|TRBV2
CASSVGTGGVDTQYF
TGTGCCAGCAGTGTAGGGACAGGGGGCGTAGATACGCAGTATTTT
>.|once|TRBJ2-5|TRBV7-6
CASSSRTEEETQYF
TGTGCCAGCAGCTCCCGGACAGAAGAAGAGACCCAGTACTTC
>TRBD1|.|TRBJ1-2|TRBV7-2
CASLPGQGYGYTF
TGTGCCAGCCTTCCGGGACAGGGCTATGGCTACACCTTC
>TRBD2|.|TRBJ2-2|TRBV11-2
CASQTSGANTGELFF
TGTGCCAGTCAGACTAGCGGGGCAAACACCGGGGAGCTGTTTTTT
>.|.|TRBJ1-2|TRBV5-1
CASSFGDTSYYGYTF
TGCGCCAGCAGCTTTGGGGACACATCGTACTATGGCTACACCTTC
>.|.|TRBJ2-2|TRBV28
CASSLTQNTGELFF
TGTGCCAGCAGTTTAACTCAGAACACCGGGGAGCTGTTTTTT
>.|.|TRBJ2-2|TRBV5-4
CASSLAGTGELFF
TGTGCCAGCAGCTTGGCGGGGACCGGGGAGCTGTTTTTT